The rows below give T cell receptor beta chains drawn from one sample of a study of blood T cell repertoires in COVID-19. Clones were read by immunoSEQ multiplex PCR, and TCRdb kept only the in-frame ones, dropping some. The repertoire holds approximately 360,000 clones, around 86% seen once, with approximately 5% in the top ten. The specimen sequenced was PBMCs or T cells enriched from blood (not recorded which). The receptors shown here come from a woman in her 50s who had recovered from COVID-19. CDR3s include the opening cysteine and the closing phenylalanine or tryptophan. Fields, in order: D gene, clone size, CDR3 length, J gene, V gene, CDR3 protein, CDR3 DNA. A D gene is named only where the DNA matches it firmly. Clone size, where shown, is once, few, many, or a class for clones that have expanded.

>-|few|17|TRBJ1-6|TRBV3-1/TRBV3-2
CASSQGGRTESNSPLHF
TGTGCCAGCAGCCAAGGGGGCAGGACGGAGAGTAATTCACCCCTCCACTTT
>TRBD2|-|15|TRBJ2-3|TRBV19
CASSIVAGGTDTQYF
TGTGCCAGTAGTATCGTAGCGGGGGGCACAGATACGCAGTATTTT
>TRBD1|-|11|TRBJ1-2|TRBV10-3
CATRTGYFYTF
TGTGCCACAAGGACAGGGTACTTCTACACCTTC
>-|-|13|TRBJ2-2|TRBV7-2
CASSPVIGGELFF
TGTGCCAGCAGCCCCGTCATCGGCGGGGAGCTGTTTTTT
>TRBD1|-|15|TRBJ1-5|TRBV9
CASSTHRGSNQPQHF
TGTGCCAGCAGCACCCACAGGGGTAGCAATCAGCCCCAGCATTTT
>-|few|13|TRBJ1-5|TRBV12-3/TRBV12-4
CASSSTGNQPQHF
TGTGCCAGCAGCTCGACAGGCAATCAGCCCCAGCATTTT
>TRBD1|-|15|TRBJ1-4|TRBV5-1
CASSSLGTDNEKLFF
TGCGCCAGCAGCTCTCTAGGGACAGATAATGAAAAACTGTTTTTT
>-|-|18|TRBJ1-1|TRBV5-1
CASSLAPGQGGMNTEAFF
TGCGCCAGCAGCTTGGCCCCTGGCCAGGGCGGCATGAACACTGAAGCTTTCTTT
>TRBD1|-|16|TRBJ1-2|TRBV5-4
CASSPGQSVVGGGYTF
TGTGCCAGCAGCCCGGGACAGTCGGTAGTGGGGGGTGGCTACACCTTC
>-|few|16|TRBJ2-2|TRBV7-3
CASSLGGFGFPGELFF
TGTGCCAGCAGCTTAGGAGGATTCGGGTTTCCCGGGGAGCTGTTTTTT
>-|-|13|TRBJ2-7|TRBV27
CASSFASSYEQYF
TGTGCCAGCAGTTTTGCCAGCTCCTACGAGCAGTACTTC
>-|-|11|TRBJ1-1|TRBV20-1
CSAGVNTEAFF
TGCAGTGCCGGGGTGAACACTGAAGCTTTCTTT
>-|-|13|TRBJ1-1|TRBV7-3
CASSLGRNTEAFF
TGTGCCAGCAGCTTAGGGCGGAACACTGAAGCTTTCTTT
>-|-|14|TRBJ2-2|TRBV4-3
CASSQVANTGELFF
TGCGCCAGCAGCCAAGTGGCAAACACCGGGGAGCTGTTTTTT
>-|-|15|TRBJ1-4|TRBV6-5
CASSYYGGEDGKLFF
TGTGCCAGCAGTTACTACGGGGGTGAGGATGGAAAACTGTTTTTT
>-|-|15|TRBJ1-2|TRBV5-6
CASSLAGGRDYGYTF
TGTGCCAGCAGCCTTGCGGGGGGGCGCGACTATGGCTACACCTTC
>TRBD1|-|14|TRBJ1-2|TRBV3-1/TRBV3-2
CASSPNHRGSGYTF
TGTGCCAGCAGCCCAAATCACAGGGGTAGCGGCTACACCTTC
>-|-|15|TRBJ1-3|TRBV4-1
CASSPEAVPGNTIYF
TGCGCCAGCAGCCCAGAGGCGGTTCCTGGAAACACCATATATTTT
>TRBD2|-|13|TRBJ2-1|TRBV7-9
CASSLAGGNEQFF
TGTGCCAGCAGTCTAGCGGGGGGCAATGAGCAGTTCTTC
>-|-|15|TRBJ2-1|TRBV18
CASSPEGEGSYEQFF
TGTGCCAGCTCACCAGAGGGGGAGGGCAGCTATGAGCAGTTCTTC
>-|-|15|TRBJ1-1|TRBV6-2/TRBV6-3
CASSYSNTGFAEAFF
TGTGCCAGCAGTTACTCTAATACAGGGTTCGCTGAAGCTTTCTTT
>TRBD1|-|15|TRBJ1-2|TRBV15
CATSRDRGREYGYTF
TGTGCCACCAGCAGAGACAGGGGGCGCGAGTATGGCTACACCTTC
>TRBD2|-|19|TRBJ2-7|TRBV19
CASSSVVAGGPTDSYEQYF
TGTGCCAGTAGTAGCGTAGTAGCGGGGGGCCCCACAGATTCCTACGAGCAGTACTTC
>-|-|18|TRBJ2-2|TRBV4-1
CASSQEGFRRADTGELFF
TGCGCCAGCAGCCAAGAAGGCTTCCGCAGGGCTGACACCGGGGAGCTGTTTTTT
>-|-|14|TRBJ1-2|TRBV19
CASRPGGGNYGYTF
TGTGCCAGTAGGCCGGGAGGGGGAAACTATGGCTACACCTTC
>TRBD1|-|15|TRBJ1-2|TRBV6-4
CASSRTGGQDYGYTF
TGTGCCAGCAGCCGAACAGGGGGCCAGGACTATGGCTACACCTTC
>TRBD1|-|14|TRBJ1-1|TRBV2
CASSLTGERTEAFF
TGTGCCAGCAGCCTCACAGGGGAGCGAACTGAAGCTTTCTTT
>-|-|14|TRBJ2-1|TRBV19
CATTSDSSYNEQFF
TGTGCCACCACTTCGGACAGCTCCTACAATGAGCAGTTCTTC
>TRBD1|once|13|TRBJ1-2|TRBV13
CASSLEQGYGYTF
TGTGCCAGCAGCTTAGAACAGGGGTATGGCTACACCTTC
>-|once|13|TRBJ1-1|TRBV19
CASSIYGNTEAFF
TGTGCCAGTAGTATCTACGGGAACACTGAAGCTTTCTTT
>-|-|15|TRBJ2-1|TRBV7-2
CASSLLGGVYNEQFF
TGTGCCAGCAGCTTATTGGGCGGGGTCTACAATGAGCAGTTCTTC
>-|-|15|TRBJ1-1|TRBV30
CAWNRMGLGNTEAFF
TGTGCCTGGAACCGTATGGGGCTAGGGAACACTGAAGCTTTCTTT
>-|-|13|TRBJ1-2|TRBV5-1
CASSPDTNYGYTF
TGCGCCAGCAGCCCGGACACGAACTATGGCTACACCTTC
>TRBD1|-|12|TRBJ1-1|TRBV2
CASSVGTGVAFF
TGTGCCAGCAGTGTTGGGACAGGAGTAGCTTTCTTT
>TRBD2|-|17|TRBJ2-5|TRBV27
CASSLSAGLAGGETQYF
TGTGCCAGCAGTTTAAGTGCGGGACTAGCGGGAGGGGAGACCCAGTACTTC
>TRBD1|-|15|TRBJ1-4|TRBV7-8
CASSSTTGIGEKLFF
TGTGCCAGCAGCTCGACGACAGGGATAGGTGAAAAACTGTTTTTT
>-|once|15|TRBJ2-3|TRBV7-2
CASSFVSTGTDTQYF
TGTGCCAGCAGCTTCGTCAGTACCGGCACAGATACGCAGTATTTT
>-|-|15|TRBJ2-1|TRBV30
CAWSATAGSYNEQFF
TGTGCCTGGAGTGCAACTGCCGGCTCCTACAATGAGCAGTTCTTC
>-|-|16|TRBJ1-6|TRBV19
CASSHTGTALDSPLHF
TGTGCCAGTAGTCATACAGGGACGGCCCTGGATTCACCCCTCCACTTT
>-|once|13|TRBJ1-2|TRBV3-1/TRBV3-2
CASQGSGNYGYTF
TGTGCCAGCCAAGGGTCGGGAAACTATGGCTACACCTTC
>-|-|15|TRBJ1-1|TRBV4-2
CASSQERAGNTEAFF
TGTGCCAGCAGCCAAGAACGCGCGGGGAACACTGAAGCTTTCTTT
>-|-|12|TRBJ2-1|TRBV5-4
CASSLVNYEQFF
TGTGCCAGCAGCTTGGTTAACTATGAGCAGTTCTTC
>TRBD1|-|15|TRBJ2-5|TRBV7-2
CASSLGGQGEETQYF
TGTGCCAGCAGCTTAGGGGGACAGGGTGAAGAGACCCAGTACTTC
>TRBD2|-|19|TRBJ2-7|TRBV27
CASSLFGLAGNLPNYEQYF
TGTGCCAGCAGTTTATTCGGACTAGCGGGAAATTTACCTAACTACGAGCAGTACTTC
>TRBD2|once|20|TRBJ2-1|TRBV5-5
CASSFLPGLAVPEGHNEQFF
TGTGCCAGCAGCTTCCTGCCCGGACTAGCGGTCCCAGAGGGGCACAATGAGCAGTTCTTC
>-|-|14|TRBJ1-5|TRBV5-1
CASRLDIGNQPQHF
TGCGCCAGCAGGTTGGATATCGGCAATCAGCCCCAGCATTTT
>TRBD1|many|14|TRBJ2-7|TRBV4-2
CASSQGQGDYEQYF
TGTGCCAGCAGCCAAGGGCAGGGGGACTACGAGCAGTACTTC
>TRBD2|-|13|TRBJ2-7|TRBV5-1
CASSPSGIYEQYF
TGCGCCAGCAGCCCTAGCGGGATATACGAGCAGTACTTC
>TRBD1|-|15|TRBJ1-2|TRBV9
CASSVLGGASYGYTF
TGTGCCAGCAGCGTATTAGGGGGCGCCTCGTATGGCTACACCTTC
>-|-|14|TRBJ2-5|TRBV19
CASSSLATQETQYF
TGTGCCAGTAGCTCGCTAGCGACCCAAGAGACCCAGTACTTC
>-|once|12|TRBJ1-4|TRBV12-3/TRBV12-4
CASSLTFEKLFF
TGTGCCAGCAGTTTGACTTTTGAAAAACTGTTTTTT
>TRBD1|-|14|TRBJ1-1|TRBV19
CASRGQGSNTEAFF
TGTGCCAGTAGGGGACAGGGATCTAACACTGAAGCTTTCTTT
>-|-|21|TRBJ2-2|TRBV4-3
CASSQDFTGFSGVGITGELFF
TGCGCCAGCAGCCAAGATTTTACGGGCTTCTCTGGGGTCGGGATCACCGGGGAGCTGTTTTTT
>TRBD2|-|15|TRBJ2-2|TRBV12-5
CASGFGGSDTGELFF
TGTGCTAGTGGTTTTGGCGGGAGTGACACCGGGGAGCTGTTTTTT
>-|-|16|TRBJ2-7|TRBV3-1/TRBV3-2
CASSQDPWDLAWVQYF
TGTGCCAGCAGCCAAGACCCCTGGGATCTAGCCTGGGTGCAGTACTTC